This T cell receptor (beta chain) emerged from a study of blood T cell repertoires in COVID-19. Study information: Samples of COVID-19 (acute and convalescent) were obtained from the United States, Italy and Spain.

Data came from immunoSEQ multiplex PCR; TCRdb stores just in-frame clones and leaves some out. The profile shows fewer than 250,000 clones, approximately 80% of them singletons. Germline CDR1 is SGHRS and CDR2 is YFSETQ. V lost 2 bases, J lost 1 base, and 1 base stayed unmatched. The CDR3 sequence is 15 residues long. The sample was peripheral blood. The sequence was collected from a woman aged 60 to 75 with active or convalescent COVID-19. The chain links TRBV5-1 to TRBJ2-5; 11 bases align to TRBD2. CDR3 sequence: CASSLLAGAQETQYF. In DNA form, the CDR3 reads TGCGCCAGCAGCTTACTAGCGGGGGCCCAAGAGACCCAGTACTTC.